The present T cell receptor beta chain was sequenced within a study of blood T cell repertoires in COVID-19 (dated by TCRdb to between 2020 and 2021). In the study overall: Samples from collaborators originated in the United States, Italy and Spain and spanned both the acute and convalescent phases of COVID-19. Subjects who had been exposed to COVID-19, were actively infected with it, or had recovered from it provided the deeply sampled blood TCRbeta repertoires that made up the dataset. A freely available public database, intended as a resource for researchers studying the immune response to SARS-CoV-2, is where the repertoires were released. Where available, HLA class I and class II types were obtained from metadata supplied by the sample provider rather than from assay-based typing. The material from the prospective study consisted of cDNA or gDNA derived from T cells, B-cell-depleted T cells, or PBMCs. Nearly every sample came with metadata listing a de-identified subject ID, COVID-19 status, age in years and sex. The samples were drawn from two sources: the first 160 participants of the ongoing ImmuneRACE study, and over 950 subjects contributed by 6 global collaborators. Overall study results and their limits: Clinical and demographic metadata were provided uncurated, with the amount varying by source and participant.

At one collaborating source in Seattle, patients were enrolled during active infection and were followed longitudinally through the course of disease. Collaborating institutions collected whole blood in K2EDTA tubes following their own protocols. For TCRbeta analysis, collaborator samples were shipped as frozen whole blood, as isolated PBMCs, or as DNA extracted from either sample type. Note on this clone: Its antigen is not yet known. No base quality values were provided; no much bigger clone lies one nucleotide off.

Taken from the germline V gene (reference sequence), the CDR1 and CDR2 loops are SEHNR and FQNEAQ. The CDR3 sequence holds 16 residues, the cysteine and phenylalanine included. Left in the record is the CDR3 DNA by itself, 48 bases read in frame from the first base. V is pared back by 1 base and J by 6 bases, with 19 bases lying between the germline termini. The immunoSEQ Assay, a bias-controlled multiplex PCR, was used to amplify TCRbeta CDR3 regions from genomic DNA. Processing in the source paper ran as follows. The number of nucleated cells in each sample was estimated by amplification of reference gene primers within the assay. Sequence reads were collapsed and filtered to measure the absolute abundance of every unique TCRbeta CDR3 rearrangement. For each sample, productive Simpson clonality was calculated as the square root of Simpson's diversity index over productive rearrangements. TCRdb took over this immuneACCESS table, retaining in-frame rearrangements with V and J assigned. Such tables are incomplete; in checked studies, under half of the missing clones stem from an unresolved V gene, and the remainder is unexplained. Clone size and V and J calls were adopted from that table, with D and trimming inferred from the DNA. The sample records 51,000 or so clones, around 85% of which are singletons. 20% to 30% of the sample is held by the ten biggest clonotypes.

This TCR derives from a woman older than 75 with COVID-19, enrolled during active disease. This chain is built from TRBV7-9 and TRBJ2-7; TRBD1 is a possible D gene, resting on 5 matching bases. The source material was peripheral blood. The nucleotides are TGTGCCAGCAGCTTAGGGGGCCCGTCGTTCGGTTTCGAGCAGTACTTC. Translated, this is CASSLGGPSFGFEQYF.